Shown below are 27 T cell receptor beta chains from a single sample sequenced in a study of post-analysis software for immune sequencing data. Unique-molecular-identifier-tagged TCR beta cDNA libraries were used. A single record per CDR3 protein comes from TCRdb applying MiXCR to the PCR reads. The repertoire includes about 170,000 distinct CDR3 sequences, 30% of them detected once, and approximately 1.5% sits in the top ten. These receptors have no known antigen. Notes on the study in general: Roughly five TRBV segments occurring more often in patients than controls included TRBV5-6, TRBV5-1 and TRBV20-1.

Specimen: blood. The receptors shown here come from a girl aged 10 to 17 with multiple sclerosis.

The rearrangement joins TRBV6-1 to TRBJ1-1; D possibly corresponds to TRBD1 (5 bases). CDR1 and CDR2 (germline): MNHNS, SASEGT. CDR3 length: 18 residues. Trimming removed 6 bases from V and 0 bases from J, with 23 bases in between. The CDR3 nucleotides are TGTGCCAGCAGACTTGAGCCGGGACTCCTCGCAATGAACACTGAAGCTTTCTTT. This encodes CASRLEPGLLAMNTEAFF.

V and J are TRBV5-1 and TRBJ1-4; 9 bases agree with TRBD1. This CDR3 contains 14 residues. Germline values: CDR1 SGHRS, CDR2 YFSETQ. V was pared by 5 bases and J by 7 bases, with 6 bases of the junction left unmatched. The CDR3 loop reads CASRGQGLGEKLFF. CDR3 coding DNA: TGCGCCAGCAGGGGACAGGGCCTTGGTGAAAAACTGTTTTTT.

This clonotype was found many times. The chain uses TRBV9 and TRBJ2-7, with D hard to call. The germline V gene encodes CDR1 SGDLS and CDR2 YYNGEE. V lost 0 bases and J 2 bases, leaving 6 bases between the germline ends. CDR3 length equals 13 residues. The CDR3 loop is CASSVGPPYEQYF. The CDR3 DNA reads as TGTGCCAGCAGCGTAGGCCCCCCCTACGAGCAGTACTTC. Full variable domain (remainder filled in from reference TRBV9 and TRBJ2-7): DSGVTQTPKHLITATGQRVTLRCSPRSGDLSVYWYQQSLDQGLQFLIQYYNGEERAKGNILERFSAQQFPDLHSELNLSSLELGDSALYFCASSVGPPYEQYFGPGTRLTVT.

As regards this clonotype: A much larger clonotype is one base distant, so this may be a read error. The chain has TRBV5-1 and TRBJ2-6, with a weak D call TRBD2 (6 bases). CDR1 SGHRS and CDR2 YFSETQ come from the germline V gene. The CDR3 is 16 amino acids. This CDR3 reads CASSLRRANGASVLTF. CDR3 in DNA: TGCGCCAGCAGCTTGAGGAGGGCTAATGGGGCCAGCGTCCTGACTTTC.

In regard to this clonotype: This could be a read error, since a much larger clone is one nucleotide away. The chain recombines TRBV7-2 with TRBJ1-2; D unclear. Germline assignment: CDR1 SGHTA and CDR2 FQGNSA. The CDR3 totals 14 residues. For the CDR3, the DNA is TGTGCCAGCAGCTCCTGGGTTACTAACTATAGCTACACCTTC. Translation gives CASSSWVTNYSYTF. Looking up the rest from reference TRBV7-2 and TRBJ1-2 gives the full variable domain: GAGVSQSPSNKVTEKGKDVELRCDPISGHTALYWYRQSLGQGLEFLIYFQGNSAPDKSGLPSDRFSAERTGGSVSTLTIQRTQQEDSAVYLCASSSWVTNYSYTFGSGTRLTVV.

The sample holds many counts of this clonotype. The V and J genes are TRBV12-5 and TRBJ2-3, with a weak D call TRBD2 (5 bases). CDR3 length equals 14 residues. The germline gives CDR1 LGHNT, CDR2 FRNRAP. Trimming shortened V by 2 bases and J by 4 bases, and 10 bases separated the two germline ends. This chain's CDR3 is CASGLPPEADTQYF. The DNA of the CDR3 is TGTGCTAGTGGTTTGCCTCCGGAGGCAGATACGCAGTATTTT.

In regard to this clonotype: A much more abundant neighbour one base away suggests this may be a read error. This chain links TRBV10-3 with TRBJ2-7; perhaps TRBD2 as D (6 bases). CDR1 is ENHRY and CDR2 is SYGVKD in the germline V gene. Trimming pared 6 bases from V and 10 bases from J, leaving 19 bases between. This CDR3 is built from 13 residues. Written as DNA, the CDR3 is TGTGCCATCAGGGAGGAGGGGATGGGAGAACAGTACTTC. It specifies CAIREEGMGEQYF.

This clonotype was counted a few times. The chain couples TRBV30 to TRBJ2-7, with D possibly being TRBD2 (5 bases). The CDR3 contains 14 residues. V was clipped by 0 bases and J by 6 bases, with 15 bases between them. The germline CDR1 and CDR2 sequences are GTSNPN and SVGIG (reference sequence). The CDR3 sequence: CAWSVDWLAGEQYF. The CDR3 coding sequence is TGTGCCTGGAGTGTGGATTGGCTAGCTGGCGAGCAGTACTTC.

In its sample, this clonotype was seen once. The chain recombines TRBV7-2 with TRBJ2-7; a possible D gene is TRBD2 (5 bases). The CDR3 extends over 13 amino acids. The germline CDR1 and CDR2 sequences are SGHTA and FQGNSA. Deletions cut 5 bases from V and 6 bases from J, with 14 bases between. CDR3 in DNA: TGTGCCAGCAGCCCTACCGGGAAAAGCGAGCAGTACTTC. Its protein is CASSPTGKSEQYF.

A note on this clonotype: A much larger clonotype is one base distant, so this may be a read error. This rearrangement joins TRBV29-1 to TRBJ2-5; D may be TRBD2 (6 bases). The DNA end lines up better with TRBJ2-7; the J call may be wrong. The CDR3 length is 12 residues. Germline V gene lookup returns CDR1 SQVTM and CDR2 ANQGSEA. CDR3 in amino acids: CGVGGGVYEQYF. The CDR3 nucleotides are TGCGGCGTTGGGGGAGGTGTCTACGAGCAGTACTTC.

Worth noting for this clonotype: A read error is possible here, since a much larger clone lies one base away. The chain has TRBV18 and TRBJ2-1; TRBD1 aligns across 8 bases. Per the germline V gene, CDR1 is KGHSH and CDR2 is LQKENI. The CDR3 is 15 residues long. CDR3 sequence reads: CVSSPQGATYNEQFF. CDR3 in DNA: TGTGTCAGCTCACCGCAGGGGGCCACCTACAATGAGCAGTTCTTC.

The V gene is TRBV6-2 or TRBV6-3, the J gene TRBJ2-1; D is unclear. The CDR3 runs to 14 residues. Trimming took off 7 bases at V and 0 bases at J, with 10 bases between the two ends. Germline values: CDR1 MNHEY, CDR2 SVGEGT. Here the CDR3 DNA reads TGTGCCAGCAAACGTAGGAGCTCCTACAATGAGCAGTTCTTC. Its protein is CASKRRSSYNEQFF.

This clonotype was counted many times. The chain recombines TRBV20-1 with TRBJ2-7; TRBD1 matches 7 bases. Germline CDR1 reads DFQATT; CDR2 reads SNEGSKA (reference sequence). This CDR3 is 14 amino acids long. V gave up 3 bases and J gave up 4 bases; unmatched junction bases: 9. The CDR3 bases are TGCAGTGCTAGCCGACCAGGGGGACAATACGAGCAGTACTTC. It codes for CSASRPGGQYEQYF.

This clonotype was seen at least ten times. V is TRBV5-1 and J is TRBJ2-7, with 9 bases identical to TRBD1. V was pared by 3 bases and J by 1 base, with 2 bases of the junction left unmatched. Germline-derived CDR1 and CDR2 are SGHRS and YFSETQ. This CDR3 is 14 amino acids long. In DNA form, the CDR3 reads TGCGCCAGCAGCTGGGGGACAGGGTCCTACGAGCAGTACTTC. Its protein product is CASSWGTGSYEQYF.

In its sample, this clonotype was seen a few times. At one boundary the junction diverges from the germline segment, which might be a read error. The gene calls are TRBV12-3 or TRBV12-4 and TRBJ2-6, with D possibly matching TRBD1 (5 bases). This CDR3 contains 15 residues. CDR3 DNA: TGTGCCAGCAGTCTAGGGATCTCTGGGGCCAACGTCCGGACTTTC. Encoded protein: CASSLGISGANVRTF.

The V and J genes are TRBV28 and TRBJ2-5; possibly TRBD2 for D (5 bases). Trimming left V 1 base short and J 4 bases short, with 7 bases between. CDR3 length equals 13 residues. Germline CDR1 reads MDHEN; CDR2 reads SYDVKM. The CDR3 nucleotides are TGTGCCAGCAGTTTATTTCGGGGAGAGACCCAGTACTTC. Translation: CASSLFRGETQYF. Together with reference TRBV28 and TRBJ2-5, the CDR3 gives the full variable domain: DVKVTQSSRYLVKRTGEKVFLECVQDMDHENMFWYRQDPGLGLRLIYFSYDVKMKEKGDIPEGYSVSREKKERFSLILESASTNQTSMYLCASSLFRGETQYFGPGTRLLVL.

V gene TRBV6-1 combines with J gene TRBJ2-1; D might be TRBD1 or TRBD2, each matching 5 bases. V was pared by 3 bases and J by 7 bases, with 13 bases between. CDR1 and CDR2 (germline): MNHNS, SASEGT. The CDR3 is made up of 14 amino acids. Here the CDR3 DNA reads TGTGCCAGCAGTGAGCTGGGGGTGATGAATGAGCAGTTCTTC. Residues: CASSELGVMNEQFF.

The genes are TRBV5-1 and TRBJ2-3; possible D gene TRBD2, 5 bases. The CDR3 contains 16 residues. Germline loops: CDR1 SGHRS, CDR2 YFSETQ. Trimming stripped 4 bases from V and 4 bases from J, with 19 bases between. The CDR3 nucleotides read TGCGCCAGCAGCGAGGGCGGCGGGTCGCGGGCAGATACGCAGTATTTT. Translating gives CASSEGGGSRADTQYF.

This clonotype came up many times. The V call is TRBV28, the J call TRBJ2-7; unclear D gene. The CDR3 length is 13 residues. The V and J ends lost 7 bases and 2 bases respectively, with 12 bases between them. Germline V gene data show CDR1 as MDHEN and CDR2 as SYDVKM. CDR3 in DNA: TGTGCCAGCATCTCGGCAATTACCTACGAGCAGTACTTC. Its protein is CASISAITYEQYF.

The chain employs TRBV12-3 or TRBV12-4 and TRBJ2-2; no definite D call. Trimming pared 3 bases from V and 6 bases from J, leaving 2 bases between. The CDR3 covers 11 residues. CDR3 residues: CASSFPGELFF. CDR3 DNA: TGTGCCAGCAGTTTCCCCGGGGAGCTGTTTTTT.

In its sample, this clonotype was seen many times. DNA for the CDR3: TGTGCCATCAGCCAACCAGGTGTCGATGAGCAGTTCTTC. Protein product: CAISQPGVDEQFF. This chain uses TRBV10-3 with TRBJ2-1; D not certain. Looked up from germline, CDR1 is ENHRY and CDR2 is SYGVKD. The length of the CDR3 is 13 residues. Trimming shortened V by 6 bases and J by 8 bases, and 14 bases separated the two germline ends.

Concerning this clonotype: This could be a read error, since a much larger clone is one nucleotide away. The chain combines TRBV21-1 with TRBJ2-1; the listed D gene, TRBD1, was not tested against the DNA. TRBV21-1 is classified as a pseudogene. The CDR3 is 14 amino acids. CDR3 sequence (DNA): TGTACCAGCAGCAAAGGCCAAGAGGGGGATGAGCAGTTCTTC. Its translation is CTSSKGQEGDEQFF.

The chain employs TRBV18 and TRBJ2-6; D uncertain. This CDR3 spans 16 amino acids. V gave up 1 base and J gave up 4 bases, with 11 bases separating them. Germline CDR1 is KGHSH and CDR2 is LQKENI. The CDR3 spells CASSPLAPSGANVLTF. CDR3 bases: TGTGCCAGCTCACCACTTGCTCCTTCCGGGGCCAACGTCCTGACTTTC.

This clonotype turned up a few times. As DNA, the CDR3 is TGTGCCAGCAGCTATACAAGAGGGTTTAGCTATGGCTACACCTTC. Encoded protein: CASSYTRGFSYGYTF. This chain links TRBV7-9 with TRBJ1-2, with D unclear. Germline V gene lookup returns CDR1 SEHNR and CDR2 FQNEAQ (reference sequence). CDR3 length: 15 residues. Trimming took 4 bases from V and 4 from J, leaving 16 bases between them.

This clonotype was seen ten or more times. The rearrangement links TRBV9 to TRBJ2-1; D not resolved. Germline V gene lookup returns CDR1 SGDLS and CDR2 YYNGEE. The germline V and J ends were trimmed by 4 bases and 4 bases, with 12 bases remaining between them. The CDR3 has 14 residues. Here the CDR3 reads CASSPEALYNEQFF. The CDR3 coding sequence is TGTGCCAGCAGCCCAGAAGCCCTTTACAATGAGCAGTTCTTC. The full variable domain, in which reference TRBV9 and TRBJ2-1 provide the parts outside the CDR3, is DSGVTQTPKHLITATGQRVTLRCSPRSGDLSVYWYQQSLDQGLQFLIQYYNGEERAKGNILERFSAQQFPDLHSELNLSSLELGDSALYFCASSPEALYNEQFFGPGTRLTVL.

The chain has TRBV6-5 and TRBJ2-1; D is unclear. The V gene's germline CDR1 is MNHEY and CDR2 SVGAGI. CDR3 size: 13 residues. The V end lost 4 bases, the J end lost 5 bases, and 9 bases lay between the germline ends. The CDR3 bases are TGTGCCAGCAGTTCGTCGCAACACAATGAGCAGTTCTTC. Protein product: CASSSSQHNEQFF.

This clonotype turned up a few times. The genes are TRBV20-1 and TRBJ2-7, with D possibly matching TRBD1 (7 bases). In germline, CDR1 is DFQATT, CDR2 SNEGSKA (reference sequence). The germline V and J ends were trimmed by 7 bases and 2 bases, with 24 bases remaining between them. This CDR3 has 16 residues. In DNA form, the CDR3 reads TGCAGTGACCTAAACTGCGCGGGGACAGACACCTACGAGCAGTACTTC. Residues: CSDLNCAGTDTYEQYF.